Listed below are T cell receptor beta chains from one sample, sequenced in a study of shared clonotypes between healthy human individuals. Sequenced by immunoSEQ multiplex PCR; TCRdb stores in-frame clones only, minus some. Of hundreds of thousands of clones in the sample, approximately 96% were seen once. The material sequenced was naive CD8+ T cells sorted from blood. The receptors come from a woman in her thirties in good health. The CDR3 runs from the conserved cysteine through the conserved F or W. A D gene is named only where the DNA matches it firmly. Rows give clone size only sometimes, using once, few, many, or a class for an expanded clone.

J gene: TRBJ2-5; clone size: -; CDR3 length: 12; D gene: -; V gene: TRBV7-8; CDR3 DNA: TGTGCCAGCAGCTTACGGGAAGAGACCCAGTACTTC; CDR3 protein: CASSLREETQYF
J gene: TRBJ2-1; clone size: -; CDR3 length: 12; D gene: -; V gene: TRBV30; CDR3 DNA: TGTGCCTGGAGTTTTAGCGCCGATGAGCAGTTCTTC; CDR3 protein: CAWSFSADEQFF
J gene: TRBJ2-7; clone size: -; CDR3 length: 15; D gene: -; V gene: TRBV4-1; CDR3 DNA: TGCGCCAGCAGTCTTCACGCCGGGTCAGCCTACGAGCAGTACTTC; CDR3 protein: CASSLHAGSAYEQYF
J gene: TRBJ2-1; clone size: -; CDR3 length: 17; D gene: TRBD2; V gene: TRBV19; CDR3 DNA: TGTGCCAGTAGTATCGGACTAGCGGGCTCCCAGTACAATGAGCAGTTCTTC; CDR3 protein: CASSIGLAGSQYNEQFF
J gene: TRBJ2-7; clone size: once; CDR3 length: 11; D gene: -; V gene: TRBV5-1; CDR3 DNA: TGCGCCAGCAGCTCATCCTACGAGCAGTACTTC; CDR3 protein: CASSSSYEQYF
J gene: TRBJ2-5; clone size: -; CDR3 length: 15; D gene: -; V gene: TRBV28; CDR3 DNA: TGTGCCAGCAGTTTAGAGACTAGATCGGAAGAGACCCAGTACTTC; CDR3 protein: CASSLETRSEETQYF
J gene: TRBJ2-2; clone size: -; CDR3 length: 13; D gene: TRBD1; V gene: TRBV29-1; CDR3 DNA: TGCAGCGTCACAGGGGCGAACACCGGGGAGCTGTTTTTT; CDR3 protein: CSVTGANTGELFF
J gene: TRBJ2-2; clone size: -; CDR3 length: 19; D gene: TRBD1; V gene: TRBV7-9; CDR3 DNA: TGTGCCAGCAGCTCAACCGGGACAGGGGGCGGGAGGCGCACCGGGGAGCTGTTTTTT; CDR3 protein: CASSSTGTGGGRRTGELFF
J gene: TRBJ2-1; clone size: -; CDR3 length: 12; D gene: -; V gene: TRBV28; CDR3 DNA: TGTGCCAGCAGTCCCATAGTGGTTGAGCAGTTCTTC; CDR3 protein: CASSPIVVEQFF
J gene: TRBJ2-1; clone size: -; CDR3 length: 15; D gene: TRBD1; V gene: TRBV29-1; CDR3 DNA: TGCAGCGTTGAAGGGTGGACAGGGGGTTACAATGAGCAGTTCTTC; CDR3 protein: CSVEGWTGGYNEQFF
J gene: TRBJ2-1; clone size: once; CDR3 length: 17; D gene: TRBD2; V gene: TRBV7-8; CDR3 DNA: TGTGCCAGCAGCCCCGGGACTAGCGGGAGAGCCTACAATGAGCAGTTCTTC; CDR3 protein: CASSPGTSGRAYNEQFF
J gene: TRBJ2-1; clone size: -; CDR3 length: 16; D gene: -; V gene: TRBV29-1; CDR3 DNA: TGCAGCGTTGAAGGCCGCGGCGCCTACCATTACAATGAGCAGTTCTTC; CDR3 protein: CSVEGRGAYHYNEQFF
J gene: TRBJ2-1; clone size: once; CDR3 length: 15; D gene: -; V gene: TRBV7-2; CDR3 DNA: TGTGCCAGCAGCTTAGTAGCGGTCTCCTACAATGAGCAGTTCTTC; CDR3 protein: CASSLVAVSYNEQFF
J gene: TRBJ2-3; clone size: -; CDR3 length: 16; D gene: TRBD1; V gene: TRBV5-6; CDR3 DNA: TGTGCCAGCAGCTTAGGACAGGGGGCGCCCACAGATACGCAGTATTTT; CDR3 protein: CASSLGQGAPTDTQYF
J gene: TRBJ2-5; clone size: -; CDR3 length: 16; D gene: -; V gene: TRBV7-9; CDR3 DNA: TGTGCCAGCAGCCCCCCCAGGGGGGCCGATGTTGCGACCCAGTACTTC; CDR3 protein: CASSPPRGADVATQYF
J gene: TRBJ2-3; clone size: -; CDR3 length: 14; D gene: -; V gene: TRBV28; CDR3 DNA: TGTGCCAGCAGTTTGATCCCCGGCACAGATACGCAGTATTTT; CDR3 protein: CASSLIPGTDTQYF
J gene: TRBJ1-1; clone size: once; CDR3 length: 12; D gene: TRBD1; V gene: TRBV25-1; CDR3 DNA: TGTGCCAGCAGAGGAGGACAGGCCGAAGCTTTCTTT; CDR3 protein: CASRGGQAEAFF
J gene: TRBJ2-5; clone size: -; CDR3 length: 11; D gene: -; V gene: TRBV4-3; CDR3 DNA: TGCGCCAGCAGCAGGGGGAAGACCCAGTACTTC; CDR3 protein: CASSRGKTQYF
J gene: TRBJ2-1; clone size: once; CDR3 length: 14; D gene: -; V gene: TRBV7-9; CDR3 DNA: TGTGCCAGCAGCCAACCCACAGGGTTCAATGAGCAGTTCTTC; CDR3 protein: CASSQPTGFNEQFF
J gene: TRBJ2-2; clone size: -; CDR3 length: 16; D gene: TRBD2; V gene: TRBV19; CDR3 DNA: TGTGCCAGTAGTATGGGACTAGCGGGATACACCGGGGAGCTGTTTTTT; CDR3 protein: CASSMGLAGYTGELFF
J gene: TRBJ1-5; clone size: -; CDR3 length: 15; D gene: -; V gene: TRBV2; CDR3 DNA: TGTGCCAGCAATCCCGTTGAGGGGGGCAATCAGCCCCAGCATTTT; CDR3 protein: CASNPVEGGNQPQHF
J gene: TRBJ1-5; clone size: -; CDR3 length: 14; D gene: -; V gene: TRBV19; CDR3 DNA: TGTGCCAGTAGTACGATCTATAGCAATCAGCCCCAGCATTTT; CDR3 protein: CASSTIYSNQPQHF
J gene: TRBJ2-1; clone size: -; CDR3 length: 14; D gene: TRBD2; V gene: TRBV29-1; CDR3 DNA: TGCAGCCTGGGAGGGACTAGCACTTACAATGAGCAGTTCTTC; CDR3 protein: CSLGGTSTYNEQFF
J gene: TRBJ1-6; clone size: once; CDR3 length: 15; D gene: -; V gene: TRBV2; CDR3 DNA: TGTGCCAGCGACCCGGCAGGCGTTTGGCATTCACCCCTCCACTTT; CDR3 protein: CASDPAGVWHSPLHF
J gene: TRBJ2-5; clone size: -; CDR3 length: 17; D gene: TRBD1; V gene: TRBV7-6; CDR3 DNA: TGTGCCAGCAGCTTACTTTCCGGGACAGGGCCCCAAGAGACCCAGTACTTC; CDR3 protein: CASSLLSGTGPQETQYF
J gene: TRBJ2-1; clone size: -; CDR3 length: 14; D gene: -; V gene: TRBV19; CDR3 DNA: TGTGCCAGTAGTATAGATCCCCCCTACAATGAGCAGTTCTTC; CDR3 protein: CASSIDPPYNEQFF
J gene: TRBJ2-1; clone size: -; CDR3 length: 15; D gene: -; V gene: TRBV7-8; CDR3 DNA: TGTGCCAGCAGCTTAGGGTCTGGGACTTACAATGAGCAGTTCTTC; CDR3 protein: CASSLGSGTYNEQFF
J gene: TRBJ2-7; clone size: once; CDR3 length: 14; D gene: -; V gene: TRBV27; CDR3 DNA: TGTGCCAGCAGCGACCTGGGGCCAGGCCCCGAGCAGTACTTC; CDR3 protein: CASSDLGPGPEQYF
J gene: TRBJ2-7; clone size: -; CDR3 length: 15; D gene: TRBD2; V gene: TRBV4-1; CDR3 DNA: TGCGCCAGCAGCCCGATGACTAGCGGCTCCTACGAGCAGTACTTC; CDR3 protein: CASSPMTSGSYEQYF
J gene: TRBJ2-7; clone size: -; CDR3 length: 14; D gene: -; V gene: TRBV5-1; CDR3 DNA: TGCGCCAGCAGCCAGGACATCGGGGCTTACGAGCAGTACTTC; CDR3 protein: CASSQDIGAYEQYF
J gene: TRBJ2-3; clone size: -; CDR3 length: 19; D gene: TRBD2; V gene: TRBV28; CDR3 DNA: TGTGCCAGCAGTCCCTCCGGGACTAGCGGGAGTGGAGGTTCGGATACGCAGTATTTT; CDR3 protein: CASSPSGTSGSGGSDTQYF
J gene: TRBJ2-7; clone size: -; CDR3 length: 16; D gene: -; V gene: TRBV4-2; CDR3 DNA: TGTGCCAGCAGCCAAGATGGTGGCTCGCCATGGGCAACAATATACTTC; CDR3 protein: CASSQDGGSPWATIYF
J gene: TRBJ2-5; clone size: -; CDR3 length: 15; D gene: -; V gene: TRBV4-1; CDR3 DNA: TGCGCCAGCAGCCAAGAGCGAGGTACCCAAGAGACCCAGTACTTC; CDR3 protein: CASSQERGTQETQYF
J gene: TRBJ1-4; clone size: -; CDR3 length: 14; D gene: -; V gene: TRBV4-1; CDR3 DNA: TGCGCCAGCAGCCAAGTACGGGACTTCGAAAAACTGTTTTTT; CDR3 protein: CASSQVRDFEKLFF
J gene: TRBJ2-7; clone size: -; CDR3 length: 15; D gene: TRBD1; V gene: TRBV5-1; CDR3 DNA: TGCGCCAGCAGCTTGGGACAGGGGAACTCCTACGAGCAGTACTTC; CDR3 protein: CASSLGQGNSYEQYF
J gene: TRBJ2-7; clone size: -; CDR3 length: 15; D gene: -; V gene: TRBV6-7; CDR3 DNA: TGTGCCAGCACCCTACTGTCGGGCGCCACCTACGAGCAGTACTTC; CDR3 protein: CASTLLSGATYEQYF
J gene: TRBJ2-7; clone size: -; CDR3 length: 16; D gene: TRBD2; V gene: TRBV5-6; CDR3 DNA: TGTGCCAGCAGCTTGGTACCGAGCGGGAGTTTGTACGAGCAGTACTTC; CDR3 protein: CASSLVPSGSLYEQYF
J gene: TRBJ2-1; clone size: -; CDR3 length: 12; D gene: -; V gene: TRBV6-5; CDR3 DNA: TGTGCCAGCAGTAGCTGGTCAGGGGAGCAGTTCTTC; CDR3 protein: CASSSWSGEQFF
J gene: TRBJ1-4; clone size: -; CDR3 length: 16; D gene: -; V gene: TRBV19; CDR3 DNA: TGTGCCAGTAGTCTCGGACACTCCTCAACTAATGAAAAACTGTTTTTT; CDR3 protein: CASSLGHSSTNEKLFF
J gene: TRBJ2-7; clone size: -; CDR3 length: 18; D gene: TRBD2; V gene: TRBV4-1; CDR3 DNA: TGCGCCAGCAGCCAAGGACTAGCGGGAGGCCCGATCTCCTACGAGCAGTACTTC; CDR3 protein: CASSQGLAGGPISYEQYF
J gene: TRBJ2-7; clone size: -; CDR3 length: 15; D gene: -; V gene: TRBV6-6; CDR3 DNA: TGTGCCAGCAGTTACTCGATTGGGGGCTTGTACGAGCAGTACTTC; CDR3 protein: CASSYSIGGLYEQYF
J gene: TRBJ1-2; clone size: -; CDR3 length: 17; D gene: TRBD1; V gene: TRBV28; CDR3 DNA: TGTGCCAGCAGTCCTACAAACAGGGGTAGCGATGACTATGGCTACACCTTC; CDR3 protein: CASSPTNRGSDDYGYTF
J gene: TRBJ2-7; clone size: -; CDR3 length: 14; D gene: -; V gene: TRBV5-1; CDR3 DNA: TGCGCCAGCAGCCATACGACAGGAAACTACGAGCAGTACTTC; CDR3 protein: CASSHTTGNYEQYF
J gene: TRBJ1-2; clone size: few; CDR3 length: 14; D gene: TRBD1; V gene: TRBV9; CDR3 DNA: TGTGCCAGCAGCGAGGGGGGGACAGGAATCGGCTACACCTTC; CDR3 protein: CASSEGGTGIGYTF
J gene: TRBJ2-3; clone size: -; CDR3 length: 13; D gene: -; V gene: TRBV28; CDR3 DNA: TGTGCCAGCAGTTTAGGTCGCACAGATACGCAGTATTTT; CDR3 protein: CASSLGRTDTQYF
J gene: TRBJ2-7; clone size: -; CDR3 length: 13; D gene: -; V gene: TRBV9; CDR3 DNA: TGTGCCAGCAGCGTAGACAGTTCCTACGAGCAGTACTTC; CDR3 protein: CASSVDSSYEQYF
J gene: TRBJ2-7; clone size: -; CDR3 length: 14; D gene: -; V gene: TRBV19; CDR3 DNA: TGTGCCAGTCGTGTAACGAACGGACCCTACGAGCAGTACTTC; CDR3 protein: CASRVTNGPYEQYF
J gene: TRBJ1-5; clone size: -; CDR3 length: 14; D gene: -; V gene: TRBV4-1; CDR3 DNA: TGCGCCAGCAGCCCGGGCGTGGGGTATCAGCCCCAGCATTTT; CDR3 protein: CASSPGVGYQPQHF
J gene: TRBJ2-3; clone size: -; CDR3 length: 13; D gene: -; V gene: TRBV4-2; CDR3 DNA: TGTGCCAGCAGCCAAGTAATTACAGATACGCAGTATTTT; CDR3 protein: CASSQVITDTQYF
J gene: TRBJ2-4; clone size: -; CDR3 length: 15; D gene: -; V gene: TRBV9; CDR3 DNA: TGTGCCAGCAGCCCCTTGGCCCGAACCAAAAACATTCAGTACTTC; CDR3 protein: CASSPLARTKNIQYF
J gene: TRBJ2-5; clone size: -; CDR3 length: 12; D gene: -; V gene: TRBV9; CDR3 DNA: TGTGCCAGCTCCGCCGACGTGGGGAACCAGTACTTC; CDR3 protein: CASSADVGNQYF
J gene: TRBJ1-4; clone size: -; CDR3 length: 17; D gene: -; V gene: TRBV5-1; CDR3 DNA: TGCGCCAGCAGCTTAACGAGGTCGCGGGGCGAGGTAGAAAAACTGTTTTTT; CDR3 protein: CASSLTRSRGEVEKLFF
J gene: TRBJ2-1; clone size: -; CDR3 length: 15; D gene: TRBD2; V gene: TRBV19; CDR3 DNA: TGTGCCAGTAGTATGCTAGCGGGACAGTATAATGAGCAGTTCTTC; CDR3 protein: CASSMLAGQYNEQFF
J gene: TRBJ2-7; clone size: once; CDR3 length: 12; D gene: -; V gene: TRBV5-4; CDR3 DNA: TGTGCCAGCAGCATGGGGGCTCTCGAGCAGTACTTC; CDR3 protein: CASSMGALEQYF